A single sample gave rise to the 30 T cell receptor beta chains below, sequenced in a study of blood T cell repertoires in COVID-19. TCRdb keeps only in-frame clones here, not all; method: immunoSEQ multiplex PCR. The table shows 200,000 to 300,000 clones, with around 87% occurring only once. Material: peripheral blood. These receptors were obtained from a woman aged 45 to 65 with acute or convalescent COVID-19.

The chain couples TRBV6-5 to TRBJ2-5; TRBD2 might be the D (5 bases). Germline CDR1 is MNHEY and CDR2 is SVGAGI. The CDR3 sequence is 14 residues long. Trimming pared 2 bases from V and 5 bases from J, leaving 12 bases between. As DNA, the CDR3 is TGTGCCAGCAGTTACCCGGGGAGTGGGGAGACCCAGTACTTC. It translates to CASSYPGSGETQYF.

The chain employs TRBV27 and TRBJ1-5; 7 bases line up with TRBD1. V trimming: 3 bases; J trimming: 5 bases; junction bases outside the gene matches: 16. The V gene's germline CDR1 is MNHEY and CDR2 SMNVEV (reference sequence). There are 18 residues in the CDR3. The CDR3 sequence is CASSFRGLAGEWDQPQHF. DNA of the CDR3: TGTGCCAGCAGTTTTAGGGGGCTGGCAGGGGAATGGGATCAGCCCCAGCATTTT.

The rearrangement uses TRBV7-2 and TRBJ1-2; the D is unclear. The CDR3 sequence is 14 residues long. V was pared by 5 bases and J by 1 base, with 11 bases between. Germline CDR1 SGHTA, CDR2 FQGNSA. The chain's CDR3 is CASSHQSSNYGYTF. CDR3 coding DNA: TGTGCCAGCAGCCATCAGTCAAGTAACTATGGCTACACCTTC.

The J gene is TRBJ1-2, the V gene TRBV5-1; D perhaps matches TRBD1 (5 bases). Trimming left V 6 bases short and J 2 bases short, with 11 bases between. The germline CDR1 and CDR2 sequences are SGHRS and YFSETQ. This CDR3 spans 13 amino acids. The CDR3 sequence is CASTIQGNYGYTF. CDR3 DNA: TGCGCCAGCACGATTCAGGGCAACTATGGCTACACCTTC.

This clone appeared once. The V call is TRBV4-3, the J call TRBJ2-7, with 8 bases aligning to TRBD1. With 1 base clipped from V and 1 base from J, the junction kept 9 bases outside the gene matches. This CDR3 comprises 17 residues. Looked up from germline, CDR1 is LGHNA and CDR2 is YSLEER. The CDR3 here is CASSQASMDRASYEQYF. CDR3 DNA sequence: TGCGCCAGCAGCCAAGCCTCTATGGACAGGGCATCCTACGAGCAGTACTTC.

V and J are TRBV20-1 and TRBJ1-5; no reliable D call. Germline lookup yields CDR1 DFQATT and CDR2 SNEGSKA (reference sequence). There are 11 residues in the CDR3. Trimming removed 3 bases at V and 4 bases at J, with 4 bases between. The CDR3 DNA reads TGCAGTGCTAGTCAAAATCAGCCCCAGCATTTT. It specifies CSASQNQPQHF.

This chain's CDR3 is CAWSVTSGGRSYNEQFF. CDR3 coding DNA: TGTGCCTGGAGTGTTACTAGCGGAGGTCGCTCCTACAATGAGCAGTTCTTC. The chain combines TRBV30 with TRBJ2-1, with 8 positions matching TRBD2. Germline V gene lookup returns CDR1 GTSNPN and CDR2 SVGIG (reference sequence). The CDR3 has 17 residues. With V trimmed by 0 bases and J by 0 bases, 7 bases remained unmatched.

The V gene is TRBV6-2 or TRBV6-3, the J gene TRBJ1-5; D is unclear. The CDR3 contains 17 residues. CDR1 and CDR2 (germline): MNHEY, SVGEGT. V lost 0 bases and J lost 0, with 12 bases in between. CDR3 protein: CASSYSGRPYSNQPQHF. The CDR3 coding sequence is TGTGCCAGCAGTTACTCGGGGAGGCCTTATAGCAATCAGCCCCAGCATTTT.

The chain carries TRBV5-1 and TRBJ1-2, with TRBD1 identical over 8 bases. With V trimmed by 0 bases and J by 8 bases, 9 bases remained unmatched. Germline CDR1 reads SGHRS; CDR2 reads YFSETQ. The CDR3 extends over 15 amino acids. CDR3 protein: CASSLESQGAGGYTF. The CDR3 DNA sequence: TGCGCCAGCAGCTTGGAGTCCCAGGGGGCGGGCGGCTACACCTTC.

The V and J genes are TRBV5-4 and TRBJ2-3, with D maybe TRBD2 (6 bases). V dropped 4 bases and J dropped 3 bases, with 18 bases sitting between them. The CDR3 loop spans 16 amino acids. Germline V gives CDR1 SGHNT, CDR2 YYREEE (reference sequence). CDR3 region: CASSTATSRDTDTQYF. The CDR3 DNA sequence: TGTGCCAGCAGCACCGCTACTAGCAGAGATACAGATACGCAGTATTTT.

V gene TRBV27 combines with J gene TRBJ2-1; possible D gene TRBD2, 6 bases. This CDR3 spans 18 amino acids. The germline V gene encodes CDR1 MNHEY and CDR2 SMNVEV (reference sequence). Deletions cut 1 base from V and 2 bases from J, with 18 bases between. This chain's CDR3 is CASSLYLIGGIAYNEQFF. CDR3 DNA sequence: TGTGCCAGCAGTTTATACCTGATTGGAGGGATCGCCTACAATGAGCAGTTCTTC.

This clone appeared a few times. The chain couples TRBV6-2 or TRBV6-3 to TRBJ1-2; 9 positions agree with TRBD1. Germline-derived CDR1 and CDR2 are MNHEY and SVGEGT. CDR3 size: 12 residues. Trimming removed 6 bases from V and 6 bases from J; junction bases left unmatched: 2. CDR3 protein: CASSTGGHGYTF. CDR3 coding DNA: TGTGCCAGCAGCACAGGGGGCCATGGCTACACCTTC.

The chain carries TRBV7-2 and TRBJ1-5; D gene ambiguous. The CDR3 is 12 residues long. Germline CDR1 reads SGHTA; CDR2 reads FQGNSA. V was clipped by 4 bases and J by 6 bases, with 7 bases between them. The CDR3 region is CASSSRGQPQHF. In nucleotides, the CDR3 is TGTGCCAGCAGCTCCCGAGGTCAGCCCCAGCATTTT. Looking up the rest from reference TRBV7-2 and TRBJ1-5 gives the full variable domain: GAGVSQSPSNKVTEKGKDVELRCDPISGHTALYWYRQSLGQGLEFLIYFQGNSAPDKSGLPSDRFSAERTGGSVSTLTIQRTQQEDSAVYLCASSSRGQPQHFGDGTRLSIL.

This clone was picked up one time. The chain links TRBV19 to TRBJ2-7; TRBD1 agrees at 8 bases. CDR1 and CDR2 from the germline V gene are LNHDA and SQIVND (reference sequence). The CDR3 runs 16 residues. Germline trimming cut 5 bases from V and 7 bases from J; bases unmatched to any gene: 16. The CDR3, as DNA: TGTGCCAGTAGTGCTTACCTCGGACAGGGAGGAGGGGAGCAGTACTTC. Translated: CASSAYLGQGGGEQYF.

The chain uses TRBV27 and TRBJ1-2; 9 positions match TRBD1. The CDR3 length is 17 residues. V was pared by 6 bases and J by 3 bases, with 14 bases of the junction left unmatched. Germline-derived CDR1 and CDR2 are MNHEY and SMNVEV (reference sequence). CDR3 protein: CASSLGNRGRVDYGYTF. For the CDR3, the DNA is TGTGCCAGCAGCTTAGGAAACAGGGGGCGCGTTGACTATGGCTACACCTTC.

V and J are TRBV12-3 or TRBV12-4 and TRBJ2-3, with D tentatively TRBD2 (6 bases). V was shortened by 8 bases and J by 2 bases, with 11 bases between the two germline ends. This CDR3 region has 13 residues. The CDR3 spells CASQTSYTDTQYF. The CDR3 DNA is TGTGCCAGCCAGACTAGTTACACAGATACGCAGTATTTT.

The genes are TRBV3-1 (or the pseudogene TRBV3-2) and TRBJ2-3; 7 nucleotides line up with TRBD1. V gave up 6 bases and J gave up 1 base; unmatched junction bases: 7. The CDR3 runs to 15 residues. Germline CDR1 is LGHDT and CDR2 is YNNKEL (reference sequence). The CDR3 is CASSFPGTGTDTQYF. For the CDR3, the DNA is TGTGCCAGCAGTTTCCCGGGGACAGGCACAGATACGCAGTATTTT.

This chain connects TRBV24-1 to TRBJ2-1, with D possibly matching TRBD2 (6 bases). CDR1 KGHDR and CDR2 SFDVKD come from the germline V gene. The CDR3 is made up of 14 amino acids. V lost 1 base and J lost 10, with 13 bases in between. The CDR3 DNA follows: TGTGCCACCAGTGATTTCTACGGGAGTAAGGAGCAGTTCTTC. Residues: CATSDFYGSKEQFF.

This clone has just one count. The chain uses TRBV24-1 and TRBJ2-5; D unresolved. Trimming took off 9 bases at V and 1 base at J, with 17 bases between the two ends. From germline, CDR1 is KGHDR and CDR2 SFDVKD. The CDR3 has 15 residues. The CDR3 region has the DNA TGTGCCACCTCACGAGTTGGCGGTAGCCAAGAGACCCAGTACTTC. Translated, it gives CATSRVGGSQETQYF.

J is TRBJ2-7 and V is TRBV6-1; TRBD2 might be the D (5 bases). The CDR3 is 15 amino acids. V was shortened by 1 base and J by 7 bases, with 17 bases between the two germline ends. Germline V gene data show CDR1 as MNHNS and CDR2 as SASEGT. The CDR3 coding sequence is TGTGCCAGCAGTGAAGGTTCAGGCCCTCCGGGGGAGCAGTACTTC. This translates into CASSEGSGPPGEQYF.

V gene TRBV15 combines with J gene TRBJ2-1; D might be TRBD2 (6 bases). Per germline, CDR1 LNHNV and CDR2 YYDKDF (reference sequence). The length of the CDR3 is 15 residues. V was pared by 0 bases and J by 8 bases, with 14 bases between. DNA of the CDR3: TGTGCCACCAGCAGAGATCGCGGGGAGACCGATGAGCAGTTCTTC. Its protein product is CATSRDRGETDEQFF.

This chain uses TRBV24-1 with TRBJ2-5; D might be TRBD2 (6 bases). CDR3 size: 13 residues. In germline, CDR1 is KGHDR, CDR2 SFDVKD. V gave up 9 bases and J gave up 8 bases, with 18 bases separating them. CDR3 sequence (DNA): TGTGCCACCTCCGAGAGACTAGTAACAACCCAGTACTTC. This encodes CATSERLVTTQYF.

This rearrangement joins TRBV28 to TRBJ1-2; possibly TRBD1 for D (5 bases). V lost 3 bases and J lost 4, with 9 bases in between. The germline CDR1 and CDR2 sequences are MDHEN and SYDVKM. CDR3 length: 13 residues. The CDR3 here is CASSFRGFYGYTF. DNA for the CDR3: TGTGCCAGCAGTTTTAGGGGTTTCTATGGCTACACCTTC.

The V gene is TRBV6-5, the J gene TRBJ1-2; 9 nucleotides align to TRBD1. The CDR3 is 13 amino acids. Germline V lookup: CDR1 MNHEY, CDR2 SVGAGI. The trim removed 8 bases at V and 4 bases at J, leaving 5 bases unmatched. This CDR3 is CASEGQGSYGYTF. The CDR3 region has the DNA TGTGCCAGCGAGGGACAGGGCAGCTATGGCTACACCTTC.

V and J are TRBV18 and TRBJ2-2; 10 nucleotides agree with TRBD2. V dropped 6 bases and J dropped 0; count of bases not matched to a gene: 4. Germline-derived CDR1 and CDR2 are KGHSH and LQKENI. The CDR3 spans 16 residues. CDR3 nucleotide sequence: TGTGCCAGCTCCAAAGCGGGAGGGTCGAACACCGGGGAGCTGTTTTTT. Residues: CASSKAGGSNTGELFF.

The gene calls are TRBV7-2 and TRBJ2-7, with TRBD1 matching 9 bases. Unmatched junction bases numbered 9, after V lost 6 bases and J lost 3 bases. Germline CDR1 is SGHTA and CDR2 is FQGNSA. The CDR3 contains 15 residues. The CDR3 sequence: CASRREPGQGYEQYF. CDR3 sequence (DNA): TGTGCCAGCAGACGAGAGCCGGGACAGGGCTACGAGCAGTACTTC.

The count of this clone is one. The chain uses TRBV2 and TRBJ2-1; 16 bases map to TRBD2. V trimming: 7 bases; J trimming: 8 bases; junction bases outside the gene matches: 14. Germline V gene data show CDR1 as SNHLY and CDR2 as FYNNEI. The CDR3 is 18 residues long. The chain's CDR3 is CASTDVGLAGGPIYEQFF. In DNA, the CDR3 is TGTGCCAGCACGGACGTGGGACTAGCGGGAGGGCCAATATATGAGCAGTTCTTC.

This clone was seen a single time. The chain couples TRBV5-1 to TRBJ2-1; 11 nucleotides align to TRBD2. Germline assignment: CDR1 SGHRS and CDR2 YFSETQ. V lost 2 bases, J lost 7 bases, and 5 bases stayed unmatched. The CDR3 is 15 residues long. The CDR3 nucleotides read TGCGCCAGCAGCTTTGGAACTAGCGGGAGAAATGAGCAGTTCTTC. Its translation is CASSFGTSGRNEQFF.

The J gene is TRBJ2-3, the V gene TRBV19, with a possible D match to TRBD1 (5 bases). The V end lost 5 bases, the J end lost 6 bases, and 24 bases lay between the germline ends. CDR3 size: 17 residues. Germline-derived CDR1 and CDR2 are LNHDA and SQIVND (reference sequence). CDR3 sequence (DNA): TGTGCCAGTAGTGGCGACAGATCACACTTGAATCGGGATACGCAGTATTTT. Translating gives CASSGDRSHLNRDTQYF.

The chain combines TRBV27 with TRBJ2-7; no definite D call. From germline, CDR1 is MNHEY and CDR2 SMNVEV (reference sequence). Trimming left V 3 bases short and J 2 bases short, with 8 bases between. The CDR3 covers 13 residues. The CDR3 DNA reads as TGTGCCAGCAGTTTTCGTCCTCCCTACGAGCAGTACTTC. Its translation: CASSFRPPYEQYF.